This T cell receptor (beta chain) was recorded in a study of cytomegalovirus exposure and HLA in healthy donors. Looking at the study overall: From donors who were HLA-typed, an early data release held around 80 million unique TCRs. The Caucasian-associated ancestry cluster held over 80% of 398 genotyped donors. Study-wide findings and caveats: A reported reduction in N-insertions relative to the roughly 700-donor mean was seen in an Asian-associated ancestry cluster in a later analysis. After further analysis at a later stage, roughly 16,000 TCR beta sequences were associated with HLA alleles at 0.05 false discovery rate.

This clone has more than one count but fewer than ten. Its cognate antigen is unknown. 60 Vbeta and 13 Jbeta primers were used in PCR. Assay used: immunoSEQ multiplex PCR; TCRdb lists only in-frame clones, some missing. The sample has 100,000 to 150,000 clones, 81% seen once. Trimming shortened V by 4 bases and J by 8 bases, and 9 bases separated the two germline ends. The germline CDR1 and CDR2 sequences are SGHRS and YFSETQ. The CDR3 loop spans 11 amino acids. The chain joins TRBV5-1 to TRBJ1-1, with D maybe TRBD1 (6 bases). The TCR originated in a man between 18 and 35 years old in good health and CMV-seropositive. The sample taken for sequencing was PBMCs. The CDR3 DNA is TGCGCCAGCAGCGTTGGACAGGAAGCTTTCTTT. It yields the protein CASSVGQEAFF.